The text below deals with one T cell receptor (beta chain). The antigen is unknown. This entry comes from a study of cytomegalovirus exposure and HLA in healthy donors. Use of 60 Vbeta and 13 Jbeta primers characterized the PCR. Sequencing was performed with immunoSEQ multiplex PCR; in TCRdb, only in-frame clones are kept and a portion is missing. The sample has some 140,000 clones; about 84% are singletons. CDR1 is MNHNY and CDR2 is SVGAGI in the germline V gene (reference sequence). V shed 1 base and J 1 base; nucleotides not matched to a gene: 4. This CDR3 contains 15 residues. Whole-study results and caveats: Several top significant clusters appeared, in a later analysis, to be linked to common viral pathogens. Clonal expansion, a later analysis showed, was greater in HLA-associated TCR beta chains than in equally common others. The authors later found TCR association rates varying by HLA locus, with DRB1 most and HLA-C fewest.

Sequencing was performed on PBMCs. This chain joins TRBV6-6 and TRBJ2-7; 7 nucleotides align to TRBD1. The sequence was obtained from a woman aged 40 to 50 in good health and CMV-seropositive. The CDR3 DNA follows: TGTGCCAGCAGTTACTGGGACAGCCTGTCCTACGAGCAGTACTTC. Encoded protein: CASSYWDSLSYEQYF.